The 23 T cell receptor beta chains below all came from one sample that was sequenced in a study of response to subunit inactivated influenza vaccine. Each CDR3 protein gets one entry after TCRdb re-called the RT-PCR reads with MiXCR. The data show about 540,000 distinct CDR3 sequences, 14% seen once. The sample consisted of PBMCs from blood, taken 12 days after vaccination. These receptors originate from a man over 45 who received an inactivated influenza vaccine.

The chain recombines TRBV13 with TRBJ1-1; D uncertain. From germline, CDR1 is PRHDT and CDR2 FYEKMQ (reference sequence). This CDR3 has 13 amino acids. The V gene lost 5 bases and the J gene lost 1 base, with 8 bases spanning the gap. CDR3 in amino acids: CASSDGSNTEAFF. In DNA form, the CDR3 reads TGTGCCAGCAGCGACGGGTCGAACACTGAAGCTTTCTTT.

This clonotype turned up a few times. The J gene is TRBJ2-7, the V gene TRBV6-2 or TRBV6-3; possibly TRBD1 or TRBD2 for D (5 bases each). The length of the CDR3 is 14 residues. Trimming removed 5 bases from V and 3 bases from J, with 14 bases in between. CDR1 and CDR2 (germline): MNHEY, SVGEGT. In nucleotides, the CDR3 is TGTGCCAGCAGTACACCGGGACGGTTCTACGAGCAGTACTTC. It specifies CASSTPGRFYEQYF.

A few counts support this clonotype. This CDR3 is CASSLDFGTGPGANVLTF. The CDR3 nucleotides read TGCGCCAGCAGCTTGGATTTCGGGACAGGGCCCGGGGCCAACGTCCTGACTTTC. V is TRBV5-1 and J is TRBJ2-6, with 9 bases fitting TRBD1. The CDR3 contains 18 residues. Germline V gene data show CDR1 as SGHRS and CDR2 as YFSETQ. V shed 0 bases and J 4 bases; nucleotides not matched to a gene: 8.

The gene calls are TRBV10-3 and TRBJ2-1; D is possibly TRBD1 (6 bases). Deletions cut 6 bases from V and 3 bases from J, with 15 bases between. Per the germline V gene, CDR1 is ENHRY and CDR2 is SYGVKD. This CDR3 comprises 15 residues. The CDR3 here is CAISASGTNYNEQFF. The DNA for the CDR3 is TGTGCCATCAGCGCATCCGGGACAAACTACAATGAGCAGTTCTTC.

This clonotype came up a few times. The chain uses TRBV5-6 and TRBJ2-4; no reliable D call. This CDR3 contains 14 residues. CDR1 is SGHDT and CDR2 is YYEEEE in the germline V gene. V lost 4 bases to trimming and J lost 1 base, with 9 bases between them. This chain's CDR3 is CASSVRIAKNIQYF. CDR3 sequence (DNA): TGTGCCAGCAGCGTACGGATTGCCAAAAACATTCAGTACTTC.

This clonotype was detected many times. The chain carries TRBV7-2 and TRBJ2-2, with a weak D call TRBD1 (6 bases). The V gene lost 1 base and the J gene lost 4 bases, with 7 bases spanning the gap. The CDR3 has 14 residues. Germline V gives CDR1 SGHTA, CDR2 FQGNSA. The CDR3 loop is CASSLVQGTGELFF. CDR3 DNA: TGTGCCAGCAGCTTAGTACAGGGCACCGGGGAGCTGTTTTTT.

This clonotype was counted a few times. V is TRBV20-1 and J is TRBJ1-2; the D is unclear. The germline V and J ends were trimmed by 6 bases and 2 bases, with 22 bases remaining between them. The germline V gene encodes CDR1 DFQATT and CDR2 SNEGSKA (reference sequence). The CDR3 totals 16 residues. This chain's CDR3 is CSASPSDGRWNYGYTF. The DNA of the CDR3 is TGCAGTGCAAGCCCATCGGACGGCCGGTGGAACTATGGCTACACCTTC.

This chain uses TRBV29-1 with TRBJ2-1, with TRBD1 matching 7 bases. With V trimmed by 1 base and J by 9 bases, 12 bases remained unmatched. CDR1 SQVTM and CDR2 ANQGSEA come from the germline V gene. The CDR3 has 15 amino acids. CDR3 bases: TGCAGCGTTGAAGGTCCGGCATCCCCAGGGGGTGAGCAGTTCTTC. Protein sequence: CSVEGPASPGGEQFF.

This clonotype occurred many times. The chain couples TRBV3-1 to TRBJ1-6; no reliable D call. V gave up 3 bases and J gave up 7 bases, with 7 bases separating them. Germline assignment: CDR1 LGHDT and CDR2 YNNKEL (reference sequence). The CDR3 is made up of 13 amino acids. In DNA, the CDR3 is TGTGCCAGCAGCCAGGGCAGAAATTCACCCCTCCACTTT. As protein: CASSQGRNSPLHF.

The gene calls are TRBV5-1 and TRBJ2-7, with a possible D match to TRBD2 (5 bases). Per germline, CDR1 SGHRS and CDR2 YFSETQ. The length of the CDR3 is 14 residues. Trimming pared 3 bases from V and 3 bases from J, leaving 13 bases between. The CDR3 nucleotides are TGCGCCAGCAGCTACGAGGGCGGACGCTACGAGCAGTACTTC. Residues: CASSYEGGRYEQYF.

This clonotype was detected a few times. This chain connects TRBV11-2 to TRBJ2-1; 9 positions agree with TRBD1. With V trimmed by 4 bases and J by 2 bases, 3 bases remained unmatched. CDR3 length: 15 amino acids. Per the germline V gene, CDR1 is SGHAT and CDR2 is FQNNGV. CDR3: CASSSTGGPYNEQFF. In DNA form, the CDR3 reads TGTGCCAGCAGCTCCACAGGGGGCCCCTACAATGAGCAGTTCTTC. The full variable domain, with the rest looked up from reference TRBV11-2 and TRBJ2-1, is EAGVAQSPRYKIIEKRQSVAFWCNPISGHATLYWYQQILGQGPKLLIQFQNNGVVDDSQLPKDRFSAERLKGVDSTLKIQPAKLEDSAVYLCASSSTGGPYNEQFFGPGTRLTVL.

The rearrangement links TRBV29-1 to TRBJ2-3, with 12 bases identical to TRBD1. CDR3 length equals 15 residues. With V trimmed by 6 bases and J by 8 bases, 12 bases remained unmatched. Germline loops: CDR1 SQVTM, CDR2 ANQGSEA. CDR3 coding DNA: TGCAGCGTCCCCTCCCGGGACAGGGGGCACATTACGCAGTATTTT. This translates into CSVPSRDRGHITQYF.

This clonotype was recorded a few times. The gene calls are TRBV10-3 and TRBJ1-2; 7 bases agree with TRBD1. The CDR3 length is 13 residues. V was pared by 2 bases and J by 7 bases, with 4 bases of the junction left unmatched. Germline V gene data show CDR1 as ENHRY and CDR2 as SYGVKD. The CDR3 DNA is TGTGCCATCAGTGAGACAGGGGCGGCTGGCTACACCTTC. This encodes CAISETGAAGYTF.

The chain employs TRBV4-3 and TRBJ1-1, with D unclear. Trimming removed 0 bases at V and 0 bases at J, with 20 bases between. Germline-derived CDR1 and CDR2 are LGHNA and YSLEER. This CDR3 has 19 amino acids. The CDR3 DNA sequence: TGCGCCAGCAGCCAAGATACGGTGAGGATTTGGAGGATGAACACTGAAGCTTTCTTT. This sequence encodes CASSQDTVRIWRMNTEAFF.

The chain links TRBV6-2 or TRBV6-3 to TRBJ2-2; no clear D gene. Germline CDR1 reads MNHEY; CDR2 reads SVGEGT. The CDR3 length is 14 residues. V dropped 7 bases and J dropped 4 bases, with 13 bases sitting between them. The CDR3 protein is CASTMQRSTGELFF. The CDR3 coding sequence is TGTGCCAGCACTATGCAGAGGTCCACCGGGGAGCTGTTTTTT.

The chain combines TRBV5-1 with TRBJ1-3, with D possibly TRBD1 on 6 matching bases. The V gene's germline CDR1 is SGHRS and CDR2 YFSETQ. The CDR3 consists of 17 residues. Trimming removed 2 bases from V and 0 bases from J, with 15 bases in between. CDR3 coding DNA: TGCGCCAGCAGCTTATCGACAGGAGGAAACTCTGGAAACACCATATATTTT. It specifies CASSLSTGGNSGNTIYF.

This sequence joins TRBV29-1 and TRBJ2-5, with 9 bases aligning to TRBD1. V was clipped by 2 bases and J by 5 bases; unmatched bases: 9. The CDR3 has 15 residues. Germline loops: CDR1 SQVTM, CDR2 ANQGSEA. As DNA, the CDR3 is TGCAGCGTTGAACCCTCCGGGACAGGGAGGGAGACCCAGTACTTC. Its translation: CSVEPSGTGRETQYF. Combining the CDR3 with reference TRBV29-1 and TRBJ2-5 gives the whole variable domain SAVISQKPSRDICQRGTSLTIQCQVDSQVTMMFWYRQQPGQSLTLIATANQGSEATYESGFVIDKFPISRPNLTFSTLTVSNMSPEDSSIYLCSVEPSGTGRETQYFGPGTRLLVL.

This clonotype has a count of ten or more. V gene TRBV30 combines with J gene TRBJ1-4; 7 bases line up with TRBD1. The CDR3 spans 14 residues. CDR1 and CDR2 (germline): GTSNPN, SVGIG (reference sequence). Trimming cost V 2 bases and J 7 bases; bases outside gene matches: 7. CDR3 coding DNA: TGTGCCTGGAGTTCGGGACAGCATAGTGAAAAACTGTTTTTT. It specifies CAWSSGQHSEKLFF.

The J gene is TRBJ2-1, the V gene TRBV29-1; 10 positions match TRBD1. The trim removed 4 bases at V and 8 bases at J, leaving 8 bases unmatched. The CDR3 spans 14 residues. Germline CDR1 is SQVTM and CDR2 is ANQGSEA. DNA of the CDR3: TGCAGCGTTGGGGGACAGGGGAACCACGATGAGCAGTTCTTC. This codes for CSVGGQGNHDEQFF.

CDR3 DNA: TGTGCCAGCAGCTTAGCCTCCGGGACGCAGAGAACCTACGAGCAGTACTTC. As protein: CASSLASGTQRTYEQYF. The chain combines TRBV7-2 with TRBJ2-7; D could derive from TRBD1 or TRBD2 (5 bases each). V was cut by 0 bases and J by 2 bases, with 17 bases left in between. The CDR3 has 17 residues. Germline CDR1 and CDR2: SGHTA and FQGNSA.

This clonotype was detected only a few times. The CDR3: CASSLDYSSGRPNTGELFF. DNA for the CDR3: TGTGCCAGCAGCTTAGATTATTCTAGCGGGAGGCCCAACACCGGGGAGCTGTTTTTT. The J gene is TRBJ2-2, the V gene TRBV7-8; TRBD2 aligns across 11 bases. The CDR3 runs 19 residues. Germline CDR1 reads SGHVS; CDR2 reads FQNEAQ. V was clipped by 1 base and J by 2 bases; unmatched bases: 9.

This clonotype was recorded a few times. The chain joins TRBV7-9 to TRBJ2-2, with TRBD1 matching 10 bases. With 5 bases clipped from V and 7 bases from J, the junction kept 10 bases outside the gene matches. The germline gives CDR1 SEHNR, CDR2 FQNEAQ (reference sequence). The CDR3 consists of 16 residues. As DNA, the CDR3 is TGTGCCAGCAGCACTGGACAGGGGGGGTACGACGGGGAGCTGTTTTTT. It translates to CASSTGQGGYDGELFF.

A few counts support this clonotype. The genes are TRBV7-9 and TRBJ2-2; possibly TRBD1 for D (6 bases). The ends were cut back, 5 bases at V and 6 bases at J, with 13 bases in the middle. The CDR3 is 14 residues long. Germline V gives CDR1 SEHNR, CDR2 FQNEAQ (reference sequence). Here the CDR3 DNA reads TGTGCCAGCAGCACCAACAGGGTTCCCGGGGAGCTGTTTTTT. Translating gives CASSTNRVPGELFF. The full variable domain, in which reference TRBV7-9 and TRBJ2-2 provide the parts outside the CDR3, is DTGVSQNPRHKITKRGQNVTFRCDPISEHNRLYWYRQTLGQGPEFLTYFQNEAQLEKSRLLSDRFSAERPKGSFSTLEIQRTEQGDSAMYLCASSTNRVPGELFFGEGSRLTVL.